Given below is one T cell receptor beta chain in context. This entry comes from a study of blood T cell repertoires in COVID-19. Study background: The study drew acute and convalescent COVID-19 samples from the United States, Italy and Spain. Sources were T cells, B-cell-depleted T cells, or PBMCs; the material itself was cDNA or gDNA.

As originally analysed: How many nucleated cells were present was estimated from reference gene primer amplification. TCRdb keeps only in-frame clones here, not all; method: immunoSEQ multiplex PCR. D and trimming were read from the DNA, whereas the V and J calls and clone size are those reported in that table. The table records fewer than 250,000 clones, 80% to 90% of them present only once. The V gene's germline CDR1 is SGHNT and CDR2 YYREEE (reference sequence). V lost 9 bases to trimming and J lost 0 bases; unmatched junction nucleotides: 13. The CDR3 is 17 amino acids. The sample was peripheral blood. The TCR sequence derives from a woman aged 45-59 years with active or convalescent COVID-19. The rearrangement joins TRBV5-4 to TRBJ2-1; 9 nucleotides line up with TRBD1. The DNA of the CDR3 is TGTGCCACCGGGATGGGACAGGGCTTACGCTCCTACAATGAGCAGTTCTTC. It specifies CATGMGQGLRSYNEQFF.